This T cell receptor beta chain comes out of a study of T cell changes during pregnancy in multiple sclerosis. From germline, CDR1 is MGHRA and CDR2 YSYEKL. The CDR3 runs to 15 residues. V was pared by 1 base and J by 2 bases, with 11 bases between. Clones were read by immunoSEQ multiplex PCR, and TCRdb kept only the in-frame ones, dropping some. The table includes tens of thousands of clones, 94% detected once. The sample here was CD8+ T cells from peripheral blood mononuclear cells, taken in the third trimester of pregnancy. The V gene is TRBV4-1, the J gene TRBJ1-2; D might be TRBD1 (5 bases). The receptor's source is a female donor with multiple sclerosis, enrolled in a pregnancy study. CDR3 in amino acids: CASSQAGGTNYGYTF. The CDR3 DNA reads TGCGCCAGCAGCCAAGCGGGGGGAACGAACTATGGCTACACCTTC.